These T cell receptor beta chains were read from a single sample in a study of response to subunit inactivated influenza vaccine. Each CDR3 protein is one row after TCRdb ran MiXCR on the RT-PCR reads. Of 650,000 to 800,000 distinct CDR3 sequences in the sample, approximately 18% were seen once. Sequencing was performed on PBMCs from blood, taken around 5 days after vaccination. These receptor sequences come from a man in his fifties who received an inactivated influenza vaccine. Both conserved end residues are part of each CDR3. D genes are given only for firm matches. Size is omitted from some rows. Given values are once, few, many or a class for expanded clones.

TRBV6-1	many	.	TRBJ1-2	TGTGCCAGCACCCGGTTGGGGGCTAACTATGGCTACACCTTC	CASTRLGANYGYTF
TRBV18	few	.	TRBJ2-1	TGTGCCAGCTCCCGGTCTTGGGATGAGCAGTTCTTC	CASSRSWDEQFF
TRBV27	.	.	TRBJ2-2	TGTGCCAGCAGTTACGAAAACAGGTTAAACGGGGAGCTGTTTTTT	CASSYENRLNGELFF
TRBV5-6	.	.	TRBJ1-1	TGTGCCAGCAGCCCCTCCTATGGGCCAGTGGGGAAATTT	CASSPSYGPVGKF
TRBV20-1	.	TRBD1	TRBJ2-7	TGCAGTGCCAAGGACAGGGGGACCTACGAGCAGTACTTC	CSAKDRGTYEQYF
TRBV9	few	.	TRBJ1-1	TGTGCCAGCAGCGCCTCCACGGGTCTAAACACTGAAGCTTTCTTT	CASSASTGLNTEAFF
TRBV9	few	.	TRBJ2-3	TGTGCCAGCAGCTCCGGGGACTTCCTATCAGATACGCAGTATTTT	CASSSGDFLSDTQYF
TRBV20-1	many	.	TRBJ2-2	TGCAGTGCTACTAAACGGGGCGGTGCCACCGGGGAGCTGTTTTTT	CSATKRGGATGELFF
TRBV29-1	many	.	TRBJ2-7	TGCAGCGTAGCGACAGCATACGAGCAGTACTTC	CSVATAYEQYF
TRBV20-1	.	.	TRBJ1-1	TGCAGTGCTTATTACGCTAGCGCTGAAGCTTTCTTT	CSAYYASAEAFF
TRBV20-1	few	.	TRBJ2-7	TGCAGTGCTCCGAGGACGGGTCAAAGGAGCGAGCAGTACTTC	CSAPRTGQRSEQYF